In its sample, the clone carrying this T cell receptor beta chain was seen many times. What it binds is not known. From the germline J gene comes the end of the CDR3, since the read stops 3 residues before it. The sample is drawn from a study of T cell clonality in common variable immunodeficiency. Germline V gives CDR1 GTSNPN, CDR2 SVGIG (reference sequence). Trimming stripped 3 bases from V and 4 bases from J, with 12 bases between. The CDR3 extends over 13 amino acids. Study-level points and caveats: Compared with healthy controls, CVID subjects showed increased TCRbeta clonality, mostly in about a third. In common variable immunodeficiency, TCR beta chains reportedly carried fewer deletions and N-nucleotide insertions.

Libraries were prepared by immunoSEQ multiplex PCR; TCRdb keeps only in-frame clonotypes and omits some of them. Recorded here are 32,000 or so clones, with no singletons, and the ten leading clones hold 5.5% to 7%. The rearrangement uses TRBV30 and TRBJ1-2, with D possibly TRBD1 on 5 matching bases. Sequences were obtained from peripheral blood mononuclear cells. The origin of this receptor is a human donor with common variable immunodeficiency. The covered CDR3 bases are TGTGCCTGGAGGGGTCAGGGAGTCTATGGC. Its protein product is CAWRGQGVYG. The CDR3 as a whole reads CAWRGQGVYGYTF.